This entry features one T cell receptor (beta chain) sequence. The antigen this receptor binds is unknown. Base qualities are not provided; no much larger clone lies one nucleotide away. The CDR3 numbers 13 residues from cysteine through phenylalanine. Only CDR3 DNA is held: 39 bases, read in frame from base 1. Deletion took 6 bases off V and 7 bases off J, with a span of 13 bases between the germline ends. CDR1 and CDR2 are drawn from the germline V gene (reference sequence): PRHDT, FYEKMQ. Sequencing of the TRB variable region was done with the immunoSEQ hsTCRB v3.0 assay at survey level resolution. A depth of about 35,000-55,000 T-cell genomes per sample was targeted for TRB sequencing. An Illumina MiSeq with a v3 150-cycle kit was used to sequence the pooled TRB libraries. In the paper's pipeline: Repertoire analysis was performed in R inside a reproducible Nextflow workflow that covered QC, data transformation and analysis. LymphoSeq2, an R package for AIRR-Seq data exploration, was used to implement custom analyses. Several samples yielding fewer than 5000 total TRB sequences were excluded, leaving over 150 analyzed HIV repertoires. Of the roughly 190 retained HIV repertoires, 59 were collected before and roughly 130 after ART initiation. Each repertoire was downsampled to 5000 TRB nucleotide sequences, and summary statistics were averaged across 100 downsampling iterations. The analysis kept only TRB sequences whose CDR3 regions were at least seven amino acids long. A Shannon entropy-derived clonality score and the Gini coefficient were used to measure diversity. In the repertoire networks, any two of the top 5000 CDR3 amino acid sequences were connected whenever the two sequences differed by an edit distance of one. Antigen specificity groups and MHC restriction were predicted for TRB CDR3 amino acid sequences with GLIPH2. To flag known associations with CMV, EBV, HIV or tissue antigens, CDR3 amino acid sequences were compared against VDJdb and McPAS-TCR. Pre-ART, post-ART and control groups were compared with Wilcoxon signed-rank tests and Holm-Bonferroni correction. Here the immuneACCESS table is served through TCRdb, limited to in-frame sequences with V and J called. Missing clones are a known gap in these copies; in checked studies unresolved V genes cover under half, and the rest lacks a known reason. V and J calls and clone size are as listed in that table; D and trimming were resolved from the DNA. The sample profile shows 16,000 or so clones; 85% to 90% of them were found once. Around 11% of the sample is taken by the ten largest.

This specimen comes from a study of long-term antiretroviral therapy in people with HIV (dated by TCRdb to about 2022). As for the study more broadly: The earliest samples were collected approximately a decade before the 2015 WHO recommendation for immediate ART, a period when ART was typically delayed until CD4 counts fell. Whether ART initiation and durable HIV suppression were associated with changes in peripheral blood TRB repertoire composition and diversity was tested in a retrospective serial study. From fewer than 35 adults with confirmed HIV infection, the cohort provided approximately 190 cryopreserved PBMC samples, gathered serially across a mean of around six years (range 1-12). Of the roughly 30 participants with HIV, eleven were female. No cross-contamination during QIAcube processing was seen in test extractions of a monoclonal T-cell line run alongside roughly 35 polyclonal samples.

Here is what the overall study found, with its caveats: No data were available on ART adherence, viral resistance or therapy changes, limiting inferences about post-ART repertoire changes. Expanded TRB clones identified before ART initiation dominated the repertoire across all time points, though the dominance fluctuated and decreased in many PLHIV after ART. Because cell numbers in pre-ART samples were limited, unsorted PBMC were profiled instead of sorted CD4+ and CD8+ T cells. A significant increase in TRB diversity was found to be associated with ART initiation, although TRB diversity was observed to remain significantly below that of transplant donor controls even after long-term ART. Limited PBMC availability meant only the TCR beta chain was sequenced, without alpha chain pairing. CDR3 length ranges in HIV repertoires were narrower than in controls, and network structure suggested an antigen-experienced repertoire with only a slight naive shift after ART. The samples span the years 2004 to 2017, and the ART regimens used at that time may not be as effective as current regimens.

To be included, a participant needed at least one PBMC sample from before ART initiation plus at least two post-ART samples. Every participant with HIV received treatment in the United States of America. Before DNA extraction, cryopreserved samples of roughly 0.9-11 million PBMC were thawed and washed. At the time of the earliest PBMC sample, participants with HIV were aged between about 23 and 54 years. PBMC samples were contributed by each participant from 1-4 timepoints before ART initiation and 2-8 timepoints after ART initiation, with a median of 7 samples. For every participant, serial HIV viral load, CD4+ T-cell count, ART history and demographic data were obtained. Genomic DNA was extracted from unsorted PBMC with a Qiagen kit on a QIAcube, with processing performed in batches of 12 samples.

The TCR comes from a man aged 45-60 years with HIV. Recombination connected TRBV13 to TRBJ1-3; TRBD1 is a weak D gene call, 5 bases matching. Source: unsorted PBMCs, taken 0.7 years before starting antiretroviral therapy. The CDR3: CASSPPRGNTIYF. The DNA is TGTGCCAGCAGTCCCCCGCGGGGGAACACCATATATTTT.